Below, 21 T cell receptor beta chains from the same sample are listed, as sequenced in a study of T cell responses to AZD1222 COVID-19 vaccine. Sequencing used immunoSEQ multiplex PCR; TCRdb keeps in-frame clones, though not all of them. The top ten clones hold 2.6% of a sample with 170,000 or so clones, around 90% of them seen once. Source: peripheral blood, taken on day 0 of AZD1222 vaccination. These receptors were collected from an adult in good health.

The V and J genes are TRBV30 and TRBJ2-2, with 7 positions matching TRBD2. The germline V gene has CDR1 GTSNPN and CDR2 SVGIG (reference sequence). The CDR3 consists of 14 residues. The ends lost 2 bases at V and 5 bases at J; junction bases unmatched: 5. The CDR3 sequence is CAWSIFGGTGELFF. The CDR3 DNA follows: TGTGCCTGGAGTATCTTCGGGGGGACCGGGGAGCTGTTTTTT.

The J gene is TRBJ2-3, the V gene TRBV6-5, with no clear D. The CDR3 has 14 residues. V was trimmed by 5 bases and J by 6 bases, leaving 15 bases between them. CDR1 MNHEY and CDR2 SVGAGI come from the germline V gene. As DNA, the CDR3 is TGTGCCAGCAGTCTAACGTTTGGTCCCGATACGCAGTATTTT. This gives the protein CASSLTFGPDTQYF.

J is TRBJ2-5 and V is TRBV12-3 or TRBV12-4, with 7 bases lining up with TRBD1. The CDR3 runs to 13 residues. The V segment lost 6 bases and the J segment 3 bases; nucleotides outside the gene matches: 4. Here the CDR3 DNA reads TGTGCCAGCAGCGCCGGGACAGAAGAGACCCAGTACTTC. Its translation: CASSAGTEETQYF.

This CDR3 reads CASSMGGVYNEQFF. CDR3 nucleotide sequence: TGTGCCAGTAGTATGGGCGGAGTCTACAATGAGCAGTTCTTC. The genes are TRBV19 and TRBJ2-1; no clear D. The CDR3 is made up of 14 amino acids. Trimming cost V 3 bases and J 3 bases, with 9 bases left between them. Germline CDR1 reads LNHDA; CDR2 reads SQIVND (reference sequence).

The V gene is TRBV6-1, the J gene TRBJ2-2; D is undetermined. Germline lookup yields CDR1 MNHNS and CDR2 SASEGT. V lost 0 bases, J lost 1 base, and 12 bases lay in between. This CDR3 is 17 amino acids long. The CDR3 sequence is CASSEALLTLNTGELFF. CDR3 in DNA: TGTGCCAGCAGTGAAGCGCTCTTGACATTGAACACCGGGGAGCTGTTTTTT.

J is TRBJ1-2 and V is TRBV5-6, with D unresolved. Trimming took off 1 base at V and 5 bases at J, with 6 bases between the two ends. The germline CDR1 and CDR2 sequences are SGHDT and YYEEEE. The CDR3 spans 12 residues. In DNA form, the CDR3 reads TGTGCCAGCAGCTTGACCGGGTATGGCTACACCTTC. Translation: CASSLTGYGYTF.

Concerning this clone: Other nucleotide sequences from this sample produce the same CDR3. The V call is TRBV19, the J call TRBJ1-5; D gene ambiguous. The germline CDR1 and CDR2 sequences are LNHDA and SQIVND (reference sequence). The CDR3 loop spans 14 amino acids. Between the trimmed V and J ends, which lost 3 bases and 0 bases, there was a span of 6 bases. The CDR3 bases are TGTGCCAGTAGTATTAGGGATAGCAATCAGCCCCAGCATTTT. It yields the protein CASSIRDSNQPQHF.

In its sample, this clone was seen once. The chain joins TRBV19 to TRBJ2-5; 8 bases align to TRBD1. V dropped 5 bases and J dropped 4; count of bases not matched to a gene: 6. This CDR3 has 14 residues. The germline V gene has CDR1 LNHDA and CDR2 SQIVND (reference sequence). Here the CDR3 reads CASSRRTGTETQYF. DNA of the CDR3: TGTGCCAGTAGTCGGCGGACAGGGACAGAGACCCAGTACTTC.

The genes are TRBV19 and TRBJ2-7, with TRBD2 identical over 7 bases. The V and J ends lost 5 bases and 4 bases, in that order; junction bases with no gene match: 5. CDR1 and CDR2 (germline): LNHDA, SQIVND (reference sequence). CDR3 length equals 13 residues. The CDR3 nucleotides are TGTGCCAGTAGTGCCGTGCGGGGGTACGAGCAGTACTTC. Its protein is CASSAVRGYEQYF.

J is TRBJ2-1 and V is TRBV15, with 7 bases aligning to TRBD1. Per the germline V gene, CDR1 is LNHNV and CDR2 is YYDKDF (reference sequence). V lost 0 bases, J lost 3 bases, and 5 bases stayed unmatched. CDR3 size: 16 residues. This CDR3 reads CATSRDYRDSYNEQFF. CDR3 DNA: TGTGCCACCAGCAGAGATTATAGGGACAGCTACAATGAGCAGTTCTTC.

This clone was seen a few times. The chain carries TRBV15 and TRBJ2-7; 12 bases agree with TRBD2. The CDR3 covers 16 residues. Germline V gene lookup returns CDR1 LNHNV and CDR2 YYDKDF (reference sequence). The J segment lost 4 bases and the V segment lost 3 bases, leaving 7 bases of the junction unmatched. The CDR3 spells CATSSRLAGDLYEQYF. CDR3 in DNA: TGTGCCACCAGCAGCCGACTAGCGGGAGACTTGTACGAGCAGTACTTC.

The chain couples TRBV30 to TRBJ1-1, with D possibly matching TRBD1 (6 bases). The V end lost 2 bases, the J end lost 8 bases, and 9 bases lay between the germline ends. The CDR3 has 11 residues. Germline CDR1 reads GTSNPN; CDR2 reads SVGIG (reference sequence). The CDR3 DNA sequence: TGTGCCTGGAGTATTACAGGGGAAGCTTTCTTT. The encoded protein is CAWSITGEAFF.

The V gene is TRBV3-1 (or the pseudogene TRBV3-2), the J gene TRBJ1-3; unclear D gene. The CDR3 is 14 amino acids. Trimming took off 2 bases at V and 4 bases at J, with 9 bases between the two ends. The V gene's germline CDR1 is LGHDT and CDR2 YNNKEL (reference sequence). The CDR3 nucleotides are TGTGCCAGCAGCCAAAAGGCACAGGGAAACACCATATATTTT. It specifies CASSQKAQGNTIYF.

The chain joins TRBV19 to TRBJ2-7; D uncertain. Trimming removed 2 bases at V and 0 bases at J, with 8 bases between. Per germline, CDR1 LNHDA and CDR2 SQIVND (reference sequence). The CDR3 has 14 amino acids. CDR3 nucleotide sequence: TGTGCCAGTAGTATATTACCAAGCTCCTACGAGCAGTACTTC. This codes for CASSILPSSYEQYF.

The V and J genes are TRBV4-1 and TRBJ2-5; D unclear. Trimming took 0 bases from V and 7 from J, leaving 18 bases between them. Germline values: CDR1 MGHRA, CDR2 YSYEKL. This CDR3 region has 16 residues. CDR3 coding DNA: TGCGCCAGCAGCCAAGACGGCCCCCCACCGATGGGGACCCAGTACTTC. Translation: CASSQDGPPPMGTQYF.

CDR3 in DNA: TGCGCCAGCGGTAGGAGGGGTACAGATACGCAGTATTTT. It yields the protein CASGRRGTDTQYF. The chain has TRBV10-2 and TRBJ2-3, with D perhaps matching TRBD2 (6 bases). Germline CDR1 reads WSHSY; CDR2 reads SAAADI. The CDR3 contains 13 residues. V lost 8 bases and J lost 3, with 12 bases in between.

V and J are TRBV19 and TRBJ1-2; weak D call: TRBD1 (5 bases). Germline V gene lookup returns CDR1 LNHDA and CDR2 SQIVND (reference sequence). Trimming shortened V by 9 bases and J by 7 bases, and 12 bases separated the two germline ends. This CDR3 is 11 amino acids long. The CDR3 DNA reads TGTGCCAGCGCCCGGGGCCCTGGCTACACCTTC. Translated: CASARGPGYTF.

The chain carries TRBV7-2 and TRBJ2-7; no reliable D call. The CDR3 is 13 residues long. Germline-derived CDR1 and CDR2 are SGHTA and FQGNSA. The V end lost 4 bases, the J end lost 1 base, and 8 bases lay between the germline ends. This CDR3 is CASSSGFSYEQYF. CDR3 DNA sequence: TGTGCCAGCAGCTCCGGGTTTTCCTACGAGCAGTACTTC.

This chain links TRBV14 with TRBJ2-1; 7 bases are a match to TRBD2. With 1 base clipped from V and 3 bases from J, the junction kept 6 bases outside the gene matches. Germline V gene sequence: CDR1 SGHDN, CDR2 FVKESK. The CDR3 is made up of 16 amino acids. The CDR3 DNA is TGTGCCAGCAGCCAAGGGGCGGGGAGGGTCTACAATGAGCAGTTCTTC. Translated, it gives CASSQGAGRVYNEQFF.

The J gene is TRBJ1-1, the V gene TRBV14, with D unclear. Trimming removed 2 bases at V and 4 bases at J, with 17 bases between. Per germline, CDR1 SGHDN and CDR2 FVKESK. This CDR3 comprises 16 residues. CDR3 nucleotides: TGTGCCAGCAGCCAACACCGGGTGCAACCCGGCACTGAAGCTTTCTTT. Translated, it gives CASSQHRVQPGTEAFF.

The rearrangement links TRBV9 to TRBJ2-2, with D unclear. CDR1 and CDR2 (germline): SGDLS, YYNGEE. The CDR3 has 17 residues. The ends were cut back, 6 bases at V and 3 bases at J, with 21 bases in the middle. CDR3 nucleotides: TGTGCCAGCACCCCCGCCAAGAAGAGTTGGGACACCGGGGAGCTGTTTTTT. As protein: CASTPAKKSWDTGELFF.